This TCR beta chain was profiled in a study of blood T cell repertoires in COVID-19. Germline-derived CDR1 and CDR2 are SGHTA and FQGTGA. V was cut by 6 bases and J by 5 bases, with 14 bases left in between. CDR3 length equals 14 residues. The protocol was immunoSEQ multiplex PCR, while the TCRdb copy is restricted to in-frame clones and leaves out a portion. The top ten hold over 0.7% of the sample, which has roughly 500,000 clones, 89% seen once. Sequencing used peripheral blood. The chain recombines TRBV7-3 with TRBJ2-1, with no clear D. This TCR came from a man between 18 and 29 years old with COVID-19, enrolled during active disease. The CDR3 sequence: CASSSVGGNNEQFF. The CDR3 DNA follows: TGTGCCAGCAGTTCTGTCGGCGGAAACAATGAGCAGTTCTTC.